This T cell receptor (beta chain) was retrieved from a study of T cell responses to AZD1222 COVID-19 vaccine. General study points: Nearly half of spike-specific TCRs reportedly go after variant regions that carry no mutations. Repertoire collection took place solely once the T cell response had peaked. Females outnumbered males among donors, who were mostly white British; clonal diversity was possibly underestimated.

The repertoire was sequenced with immunoSEQ multiplex PCR; TCRdb's copy has only in-frame clones and lacks some. The table has 150,000 to 200,000 clones, about 92% seen once. The CDR3 runs to 14 residues. Germline V CDR1 and CDR2: ENHRY, SYGVKD. With V trimmed by 8 bases and J by 2 bases, 7 bases remained unmatched. Remarks on this clone: Antigen unknown.

The sample was peripheral blood, taken 28 days after the second dose of the MenACWY control vaccine. The V and J genes are TRBV10-3 and TRBJ1-2, with 8 bases identical to TRBD1. The source is an adult who received the MenACWY meningococcal vaccine as a control. The CDR3: CAIARQGMNYGYTF. The CDR3 region has the DNA TGTGCCATCGCCCGACAGGGGATGAACTATGGCTACACCTTC.